This section outlines one T cell receptor beta chain sequence together with its context. The length of the CDR3 is 16 residues. V was clipped by 1 base and J by 6 bases; unmatched bases: 9. Germline CDR1 SGHTA, CDR2 FQGNSA. The method was immunoSEQ multiplex PCR; TCRdb's version includes in-frame clones alone and lacks a portion of them. The sample consists of 71,000 or so clones, over 70% of them appearing once. This record comes from a study of blood T cell repertoires in COVID-19. Study information: T cells, B-cell-depleted T cells, or PBMCs supplied cDNA or gDNA.

The sequence came from a middle-aged man with active COVID-19. The chain has TRBV7-2 and TRBJ1-5; 7 bases line up with TRBD1. The specimen sequenced was peripheral blood. CDR3 DNA sequence: TGTGCCAGCAGCTTAGTAGGAACAGGGGTTGGTCAGCCCCAGCATTTT. Translation gives CASSLVGTGVGQPQHF.